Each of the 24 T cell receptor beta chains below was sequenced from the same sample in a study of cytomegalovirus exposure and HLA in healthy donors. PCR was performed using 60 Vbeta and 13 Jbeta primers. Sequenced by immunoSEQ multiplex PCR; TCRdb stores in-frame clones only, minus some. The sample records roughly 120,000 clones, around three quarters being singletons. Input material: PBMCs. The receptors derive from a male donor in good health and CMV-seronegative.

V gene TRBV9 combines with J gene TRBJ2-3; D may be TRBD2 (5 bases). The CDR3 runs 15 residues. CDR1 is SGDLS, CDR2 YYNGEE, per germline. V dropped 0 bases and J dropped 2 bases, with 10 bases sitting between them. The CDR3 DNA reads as TGTGCCAGCAGCGTAGGCGGGCGCGTCACAGATACGCAGTATTTT. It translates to CASSVGGRVTDTQYF. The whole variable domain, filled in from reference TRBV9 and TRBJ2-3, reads DSGVTQTPKHLITATGQRVTLRCSPRSGDLSVYWYQQSLDQGLQFLIQYYNGEERAKGNILERFSAQQFPDLHSELNLSSLELGDSALYFCASSVGGRVTDTQYFGPGTRLTVL.

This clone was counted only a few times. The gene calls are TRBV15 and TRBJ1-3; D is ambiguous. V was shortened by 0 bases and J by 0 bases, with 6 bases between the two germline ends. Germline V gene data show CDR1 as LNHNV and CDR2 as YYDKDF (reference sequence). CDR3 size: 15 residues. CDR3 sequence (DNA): TGTGCCACCAGCAGAGATCCCTTCTCTGGAAACACCATATATTTT. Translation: CATSRDPFSGNTIYF.

CDR3 protein: CAIRGQGARPEAFF. As DNA, the CDR3 is TGTGCCATCAGGGGACAGGGGGCGCGTCCTGAAGCTTTCTTT. The chain couples TRBV10-3 to TRBJ1-1, with 12 bases fitting TRBD1. With V trimmed by 6 bases and J by 6 bases, 5 bases remained unmatched. CDR1 and CDR2 from the germline V gene are ENHRY and SYGVKD. The CDR3 has 14 residues.

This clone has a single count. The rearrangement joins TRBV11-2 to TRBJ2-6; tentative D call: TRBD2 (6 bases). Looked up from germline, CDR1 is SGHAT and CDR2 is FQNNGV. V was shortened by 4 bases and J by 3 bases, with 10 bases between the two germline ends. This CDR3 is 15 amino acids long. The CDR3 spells CASSSREVGANVLTF. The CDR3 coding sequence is TGTGCCAGCAGCTCCAGGGAGGTTGGGGCCAACGTCCTGACTTTC.

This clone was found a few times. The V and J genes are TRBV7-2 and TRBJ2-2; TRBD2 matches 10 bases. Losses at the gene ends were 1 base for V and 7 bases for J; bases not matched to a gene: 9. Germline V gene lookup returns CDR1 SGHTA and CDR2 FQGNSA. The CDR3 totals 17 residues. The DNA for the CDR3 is TGTGCCAGCAGCTTAGTCGGCTCTAGCGGGAGTCTCGGGGAGCTGTTTTTT. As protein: CASSLVGSSGSLGELFF.

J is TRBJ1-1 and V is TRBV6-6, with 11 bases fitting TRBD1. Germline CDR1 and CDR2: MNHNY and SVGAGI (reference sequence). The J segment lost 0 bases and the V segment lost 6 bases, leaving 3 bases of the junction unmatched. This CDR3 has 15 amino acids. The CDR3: CASRRDRGLNTEAFF. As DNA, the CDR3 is TGTGCCAGCAGGCGGGACAGGGGGTTGAACACTGAAGCTTTCTTT.

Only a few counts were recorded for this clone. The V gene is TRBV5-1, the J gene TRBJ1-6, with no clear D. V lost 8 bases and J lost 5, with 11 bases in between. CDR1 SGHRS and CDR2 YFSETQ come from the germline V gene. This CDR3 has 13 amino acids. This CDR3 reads CASREGNNSPLHF. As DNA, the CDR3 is TGCGCCAGTCGGGAAGGGAATAATTCACCCCTCCACTTT.

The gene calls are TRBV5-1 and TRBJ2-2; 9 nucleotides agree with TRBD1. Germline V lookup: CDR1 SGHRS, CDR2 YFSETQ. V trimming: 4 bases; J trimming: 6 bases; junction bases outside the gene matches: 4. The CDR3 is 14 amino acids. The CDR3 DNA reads TGCGCCAGCAGCCCCGGGACAGGGTCCGGGGAGCTGTTTTTT. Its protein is CASSPGTGSGELFF.

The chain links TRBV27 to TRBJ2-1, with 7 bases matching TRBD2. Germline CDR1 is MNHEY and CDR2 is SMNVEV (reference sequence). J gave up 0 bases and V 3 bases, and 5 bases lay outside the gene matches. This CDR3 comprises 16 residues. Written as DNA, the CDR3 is TGTGCCAGCAGTTTTGGGCGGGGGTCCTCCTACAATGAGCAGTTCTTC. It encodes CASSFGRGSSYNEQFF.

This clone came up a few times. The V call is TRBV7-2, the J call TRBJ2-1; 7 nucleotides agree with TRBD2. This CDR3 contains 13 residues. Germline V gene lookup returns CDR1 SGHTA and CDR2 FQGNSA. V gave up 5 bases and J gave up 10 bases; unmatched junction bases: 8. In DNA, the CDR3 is TGTGCCAGCAGCCCGGGAGGTCGGGGGGAGCAGTTCTTC. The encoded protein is CASSPGGRGEQFF.

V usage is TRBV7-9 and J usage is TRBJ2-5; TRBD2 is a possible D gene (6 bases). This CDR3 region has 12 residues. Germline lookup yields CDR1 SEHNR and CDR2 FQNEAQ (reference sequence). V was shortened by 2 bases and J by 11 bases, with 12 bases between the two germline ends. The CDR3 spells CASSLLTGEQYF. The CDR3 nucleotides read TGTGCCAGCAGCTTATTGACGGGGGAGCAGTACTTC.

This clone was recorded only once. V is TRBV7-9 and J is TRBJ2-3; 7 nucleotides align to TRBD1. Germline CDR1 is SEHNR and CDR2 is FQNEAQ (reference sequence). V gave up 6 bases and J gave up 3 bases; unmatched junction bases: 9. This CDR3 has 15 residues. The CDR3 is CASSQPGQITDTQYF. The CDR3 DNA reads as TGTGCCAGCAGTCAACCGGGACAGATAACAGATACGCAGTATTTT.

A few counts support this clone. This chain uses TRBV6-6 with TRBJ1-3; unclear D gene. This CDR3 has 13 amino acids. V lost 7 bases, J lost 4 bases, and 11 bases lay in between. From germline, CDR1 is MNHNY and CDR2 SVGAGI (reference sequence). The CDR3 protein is CASIIAGGNTIYF. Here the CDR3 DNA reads TGTGCCAGCATCATAGCCGGAGGAAACACCATATATTTT.

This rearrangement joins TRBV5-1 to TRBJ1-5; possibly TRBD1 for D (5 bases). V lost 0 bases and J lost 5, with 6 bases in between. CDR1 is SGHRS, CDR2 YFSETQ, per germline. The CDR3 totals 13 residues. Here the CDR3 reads CASSLGQHQPQHF. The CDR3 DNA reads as TGCGCCAGCAGCTTGGGACAGCATCAGCCCCAGCATTTT.

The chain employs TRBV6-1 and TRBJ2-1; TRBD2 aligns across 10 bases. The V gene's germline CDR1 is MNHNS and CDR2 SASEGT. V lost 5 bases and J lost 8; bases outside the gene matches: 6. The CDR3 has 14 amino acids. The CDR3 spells CASSLAGVRDEQFF. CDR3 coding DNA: TGTGCCAGCAGTCTAGCGGGGGTTCGGGATGAGCAGTTCTTC.

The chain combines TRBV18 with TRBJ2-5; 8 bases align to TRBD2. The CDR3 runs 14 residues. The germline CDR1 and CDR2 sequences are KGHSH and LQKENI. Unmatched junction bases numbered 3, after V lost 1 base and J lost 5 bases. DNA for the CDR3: TGTGCCAGCTCACCACTTCCTAGCGGGGAGACCCAGTACTTC. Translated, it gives CASSPLPSGETQYF.

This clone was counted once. CDR3 loop: CASSRPGPYNEQFF. The DNA for the CDR3 is TGTGCCAGCAGCCGGCCAGGGCCCTACAATGAGCAGTTCTTC. The chain links TRBV7-8 to TRBJ2-1, with a weak D call TRBD1 (5 bases). The germline V gene has CDR1 SGHVS and CDR2 FQNEAQ. V was trimmed by 5 bases and J by 2 bases, leaving 10 bases between them. The CDR3 is 14 amino acids.

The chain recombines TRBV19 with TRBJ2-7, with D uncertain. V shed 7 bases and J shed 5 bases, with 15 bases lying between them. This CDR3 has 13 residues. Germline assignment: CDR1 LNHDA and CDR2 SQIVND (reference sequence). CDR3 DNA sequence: TGTGCCAGTATACCCCGCGGTTTCCACGAGCAGTACTTC. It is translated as CASIPRGFHEQYF.

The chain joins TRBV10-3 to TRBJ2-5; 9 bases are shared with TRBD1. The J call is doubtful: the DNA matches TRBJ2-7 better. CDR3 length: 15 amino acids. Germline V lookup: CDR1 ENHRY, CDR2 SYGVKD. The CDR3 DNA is TGTGCCATCAGTGGCACCGGGACAGGGCCCAACGAGCAGTACTTC. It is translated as CAISGTGTGPNEQYF.

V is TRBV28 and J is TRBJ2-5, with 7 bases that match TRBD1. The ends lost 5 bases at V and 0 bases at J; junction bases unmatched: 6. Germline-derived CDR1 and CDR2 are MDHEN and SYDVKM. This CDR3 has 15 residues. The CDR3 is CASSPTQGNQETQYF. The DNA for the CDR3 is TGTGCCAGCAGTCCAACACAGGGGAACCAAGAGACCCAGTACTTC.

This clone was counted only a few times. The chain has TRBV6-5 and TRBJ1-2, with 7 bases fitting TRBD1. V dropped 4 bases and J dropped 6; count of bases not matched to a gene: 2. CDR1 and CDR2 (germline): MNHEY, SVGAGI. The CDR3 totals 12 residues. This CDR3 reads CASSFGQDGYTF. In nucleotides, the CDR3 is TGTGCCAGCAGTTTCGGACAGGATGGCTACACCTTC.

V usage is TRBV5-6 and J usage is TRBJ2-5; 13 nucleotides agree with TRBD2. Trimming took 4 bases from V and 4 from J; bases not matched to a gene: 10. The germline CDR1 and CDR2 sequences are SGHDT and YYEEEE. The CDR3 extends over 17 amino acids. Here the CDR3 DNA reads TGTGCCAGCAGCCCGGGACTAGCGGGGTGGGGGCCAGAGACCCAGTACTTC. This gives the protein CASSPGLAGWGPETQYF.

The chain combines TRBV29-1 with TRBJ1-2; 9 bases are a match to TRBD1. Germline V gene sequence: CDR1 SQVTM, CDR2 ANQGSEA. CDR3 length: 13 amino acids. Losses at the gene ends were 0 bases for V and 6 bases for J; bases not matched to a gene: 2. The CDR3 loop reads CSVEEQGADGYTF. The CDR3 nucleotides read TGCAGCGTTGAAGAACAGGGGGCGGATGGCTACACCTTC.

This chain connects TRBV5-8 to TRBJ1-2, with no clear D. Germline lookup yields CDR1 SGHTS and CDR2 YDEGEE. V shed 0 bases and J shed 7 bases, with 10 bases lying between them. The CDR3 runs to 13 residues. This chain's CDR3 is CASSLGMKSGYTF. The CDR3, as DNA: TGTGCCAGCAGCTTGGGAATGAAGAGTGGCTACACCTTC. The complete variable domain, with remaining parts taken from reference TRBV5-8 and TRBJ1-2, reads EAGVTQSPTHLIKTRGQQATLRCSPISGHTSVYWYQQALGLGLQFLLWYDEGEERNRGNFPPRFSGRQFPNYSSELNVNALELEDSALYLCASSLGMKSGYTFGSGTRLTVV.